This T cell receptor (beta chain) was found in a study of blood T cell repertoires in COVID-19. Study-wide background: The samples span acute and convalescent COVID-19 from the United States, Italy and Spain.

The table came from immunoSEQ multiplex PCR; TCRdb's copy has only in-frame clones and leaves some out. Among approximately 76,000 clones listed, about 93% were seen once. The length of the CDR3 is 16 residues. Germline V gene sequence: CDR1 SNHLY, CDR2 FYNNEI. After removal of 6 bases from V and 7 bases from J, the junction contained 14 bases not matched to a gene. This sequence was found in a human donor in a cohort sampled during active COVID-19. The chain combines TRBV2 with TRBJ2-7; 11 bases agree with TRBD2. Sequencing input: peripheral blood. CDR3 residues: CASSSGLAGLLTEQYF. The DNA of the CDR3 is TGTGCCAGCAGCTCCGGACTAGCGGGCCTCCTTACGGAGCAGTACTTC.